Described below is a single T cell receptor beta chain sequence and its context. The CDR3 sequence is 14 residues long. V was clipped by 3 bases and J by 5 bases, with 13 bases between them. CDR1 is MNHNS and CDR2 is SASEGT in the germline V gene. The record originates from a study of T cell changes during pregnancy in multiple sclerosis. Repertoires were generated with immunoSEQ multiplex PCR, while TCRdb's copy carries only in-frame clones and drops some. Among 35,000 to 55,000 clones listed, approximately 92% were seen once. This clonotype was sampled from a female donor with multiple sclerosis, enrolled in a pregnancy study. J is TRBJ2-5 and V is TRBV6-1; D is ambiguous. Sequencing used peripheral blood. The CDR3 protein is CASSEWWGTETQYF. CDR3 DNA: TGTGCCAGCAGTGAGTGGTGGGGTACGGAGACCCAGTACTTC.